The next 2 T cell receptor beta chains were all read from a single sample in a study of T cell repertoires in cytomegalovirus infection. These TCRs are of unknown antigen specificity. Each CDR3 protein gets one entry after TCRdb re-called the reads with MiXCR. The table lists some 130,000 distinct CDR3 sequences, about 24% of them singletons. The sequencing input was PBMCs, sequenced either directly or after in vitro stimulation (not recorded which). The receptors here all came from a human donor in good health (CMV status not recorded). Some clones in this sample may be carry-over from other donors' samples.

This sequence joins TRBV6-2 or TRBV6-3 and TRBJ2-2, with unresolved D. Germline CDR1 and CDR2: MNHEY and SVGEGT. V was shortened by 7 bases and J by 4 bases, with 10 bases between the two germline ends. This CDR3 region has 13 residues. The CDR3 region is CASTPGPTGELFF. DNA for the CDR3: TGTGCCAGCACCCCCGGGCCCACCGGGGAGCTGTTTTTT.

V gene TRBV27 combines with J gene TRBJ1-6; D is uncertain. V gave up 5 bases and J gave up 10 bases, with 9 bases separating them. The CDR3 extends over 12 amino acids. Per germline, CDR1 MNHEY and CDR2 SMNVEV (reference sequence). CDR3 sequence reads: CASSDTFSPLHF. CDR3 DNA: TGTGCCAGCAGTGATACTTTCTCACCCCTCCACTTT.